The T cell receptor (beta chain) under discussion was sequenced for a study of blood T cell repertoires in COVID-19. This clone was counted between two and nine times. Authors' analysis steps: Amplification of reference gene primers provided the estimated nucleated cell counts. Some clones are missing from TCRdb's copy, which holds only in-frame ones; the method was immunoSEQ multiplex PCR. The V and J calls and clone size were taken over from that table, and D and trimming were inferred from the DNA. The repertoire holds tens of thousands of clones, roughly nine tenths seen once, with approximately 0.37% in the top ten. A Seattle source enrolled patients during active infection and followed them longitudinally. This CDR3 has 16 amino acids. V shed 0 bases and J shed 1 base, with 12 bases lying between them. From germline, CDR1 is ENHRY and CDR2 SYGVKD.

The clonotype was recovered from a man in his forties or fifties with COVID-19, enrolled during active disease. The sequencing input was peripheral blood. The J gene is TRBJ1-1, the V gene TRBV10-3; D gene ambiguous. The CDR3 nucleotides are TGTGCCATCAGTGAGTCCGCGGTAAGAAGGAACACTGAAGCTTTCTTT. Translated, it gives CAISESAVRRNTEAFF.